One and the same sample provided the 8 T cell receptor beta chains below, sequenced in a study of OX40 agonist ivuxolimab in advanced cancers. Clones were read by immunoSEQ multiplex PCR, and TCRdb kept only the in-frame ones, dropping some. The sample consists of roughly 49,000 clones, about 88% of them appearing once. The specimen comprised CD4+ or CD8+ T cells sorted from blood, sampled in a trial of the OX40 agonist ivuxolimab. The receptors come from an adult with an advanced solid tumor such as melanoma, head and neck, liver or kidney cancer.

This chain links TRBV28 with TRBJ1-2, with 8 bases fitting TRBD1. The CDR3 spans 13 residues. Trimming removed 3 bases from V and 7 bases from J; junction bases left unmatched: 4. Germline V gene sequence: CDR1 MDHEN, CDR2 SYDVKM. CDR3 sequence: CASSFTGGFGYTF. The CDR3 DNA is TGTGCCAGCAGTTTCACAGGGGGGTTTGGCTACACCTTC.

This chain uses TRBV11-2 with TRBJ1-5; D remains unclear. The germline V gene has CDR1 SGHAT and CDR2 FQNNGV. Trimming pared 5 bases from V and 4 bases from J, leaving 12 bases between. This CDR3 is 14 amino acids long. CDR3 in amino acids: CASSEAIGNQPQHF. The CDR3 DNA is TGTGCCAGCAGCGAGGCCATTGGGAATCAGCCCCAGCATTTT.

CDR3 residues: CASSLMGRSGNTIYF. DNA of the CDR3: TGTGCCAGCAGTTTAATGGGGCGCTCTGGAAACACCATATATTTT. The J gene is TRBJ1-3, the V gene TRBV6-5; maybe TRBD1 (5 bases). Germline assignment: CDR1 MNHEY and CDR2 SVGAGI. The CDR3 spans 15 residues. Between the trimmed V and J ends, which lost 4 bases and 0 bases, there was a span of 10 bases.

This rearrangement joins TRBV11-2 to TRBJ2-1; D is unresolved. Looked up from germline, CDR1 is SGHAT and CDR2 is FQNNGV. This CDR3 is 14 amino acids long. Trimming took 5 bases from V and 6 from J, leaving 14 bases between them. The chain's CDR3 is CASSDVKGRNEQFF. The CDR3 DNA sequence: TGTGCCAGCAGCGACGTAAAGGGTCGCAATGAGCAGTTCTTC.

This rearrangement joins TRBV4-3 to TRBJ2-2, with 14 bases that match TRBD2. Looked up from germline, CDR1 is LGHNA and CDR2 is YSLEER. The CDR3 has 15 amino acids. After removal of 4 bases from V and 12 bases from J, the junction contained 7 bases not matched to a gene. This CDR3 is CASSRLGLAGEKLFF. The CDR3 DNA is TGCGCCAGCAGCCGATTGGGACTAGCGGGAGAAAAGCTGTTTTTT.

The chain has TRBV7-8 and TRBJ2-1; 11 bases line up with TRBD2. Germline CDR1 and CDR2: SGHVS and FQNEAQ. V was clipped by 0 bases and J by 7 bases; unmatched bases: 5. The length of the CDR3 is 16 residues. CDR3 residues: CASSLAWSSGRNEQFF. The CDR3 nucleotides are TGTGCCAGCAGCTTAGCGTGGTCTAGCGGGAGGAATGAGCAGTTCTTC.

The rearrangement joins TRBV7-8 to TRBJ1-1; D not resolved. This CDR3 is built from 13 residues. V dropped 3 bases and J dropped 3 bases, with 8 bases sitting between them. Germline lookup yields CDR1 SGHVS and CDR2 FQNEAQ. CDR3 residues: CASSFSKDTEAFF. Written as DNA, the CDR3 is TGTGCCAGCAGCTTTAGTAAGGACACTGAAGCTTTCTTT.

The gene calls are TRBV28 and TRBJ2-2, with 10 nucleotides matching TRBD1. The CDR3 has 16 residues. The ends lost 4 bases at V and 3 bases at J; junction bases unmatched: 5. Germline CDR1 reads MDHEN; CDR2 reads SYDVKM. In DNA form, the CDR3 reads TGTGCCAGCAGTTCCTATGGACAGGGGGACACCGGGGAGCTGTTTTTT. This encodes CASSSYGQGDTGELFF.